This T cell receptor beta chain is from a study of shared clonotypes between healthy human individuals. Study information: Each donor's CD4 naive and CD4 memory cells filled three plates apiece, CD8 naive two, and CD8 memory one.

Per the study methods: In the immunoSEQ data, sequences were junction-only and lacked quality scores, so filtering differed. This table comes from immunoSEQ multiplex PCR, and its TCRdb copy is limited to in-frame clones, with some not included. The V and J calls and clone size were taken over from that table, and D and trimming were inferred from the DNA. The data show roughly 110,000 clones, with about 67% seen just once and around 24% held by the top ten. Study-level results: Larger estimated richness was generally recorded for naive subsets relative to memory subsets. Shared clonotypes across all four donors exceeded non-shared ones in generation probability.

Remarks on this clone: Its antigen is still unknown.

The CDR3 sequence is 14 residues long. V lost 2 bases, J lost 2 bases, and 9 bases lay in between. Germline CDR1 is SSHAT and CDR2 is FNYEAQ (reference sequence). The V gene is TRBV7-7, the J gene TRBJ1-2; possible D gene TRBD1, 5 bases. This TCR derives from a woman aged 30 to 39 in good health. The sample comprised memory CD8+ T cells sorted from blood. Subset denoted: CD45RO+ cells pooled with CCR7-negative TemRA cells. The CDR3 bases are TGTGCCAGCAGCTTATCGGCAGGGAACTATGGCTACACCTTC. Its translation: CASSLSAGNYGYTF. Together with reference TRBV7-7 and TRBJ1-2, the CDR3 gives the full variable domain: GAGVSQSPRYKVTKRGQDVTLRCDPISSHATLYWYQQALGQGPEFLTYFNYEAQPDKSGLPSDRFSAERPEGSISTLTIQRTEQRDSAMYRCASSLSAGNYGYTFGSGTRLTVV.